The T cell receptor (beta chain) under discussion was sequenced for a study of T cell responses to AZD1222 COVID-19 vaccine. The study's findings and limits: Spike-wide coverage was observed for vaccine-associated CD4 TCRs, with dominant responses at 160-218 and 743-854.

Per the germline V gene, CDR1 is MNHEY and CDR2 is SVGAGI. The CDR3 has 12 residues. V lost 11 bases and J lost 4, with 11 bases in between. Produced via immunoSEQ multiplex PCR; TCRdb's table is partial and in-frame only. The sample contains approximately 150,000 clones, 90% to 95% of which appear only once. Details on this clone: As yet, its antigen is unknown.

This specimen consisted of peripheral blood, obtained on day 0 of AZD1222 vaccination. The chain is built from TRBV6-5 and TRBJ2-2; D might be TRBD1 (5 bases). This sequence originates from an adult in good health. CDR3 bases: TGTGCCGTCAGGGCGACCACCGGGGAGCTGTTTTTT. Protein: CAVRATTGELFF.